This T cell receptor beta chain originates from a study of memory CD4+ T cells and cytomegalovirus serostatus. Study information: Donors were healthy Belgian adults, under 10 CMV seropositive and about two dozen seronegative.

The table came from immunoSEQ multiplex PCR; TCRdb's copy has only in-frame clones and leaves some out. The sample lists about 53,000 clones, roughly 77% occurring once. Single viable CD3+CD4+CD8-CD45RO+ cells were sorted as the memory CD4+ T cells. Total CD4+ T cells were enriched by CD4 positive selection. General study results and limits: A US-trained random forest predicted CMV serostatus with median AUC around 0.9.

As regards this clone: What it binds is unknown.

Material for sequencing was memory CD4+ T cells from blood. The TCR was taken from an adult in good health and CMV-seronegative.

CDR3 sequence (DNA): TGTGCCAGCAGCTTATCGAACTCTGGGGCCAACGTCCTGACTTTC. It yields the protein CASSLSNSGANVLTF. V is TRBV7-2 and J is TRBJ2-6; D uncertain. Trimming pared 2 bases from V and 0 bases from J, leaving 5 bases between. The germline V gene has CDR1 SGHTA and CDR2 FQGNSA. CDR3 length equals 15 residues.